This T cell receptor beta chain was documented in a study of blood T cells in healthy people across ages. Whole-study findings and limits: Possibly, changes in expanded clonotypes were confounded because donor CMV status was unknown.

This clonotype has more than one count but fewer than ten. What it recognizes is unknown. One base away lies a much larger clone, so this may be a sequencing read error. In germline, CDR1 is DFQATT, CDR2 SNEGSKA (reference sequence). The CDR3 has 12 residues. A second roughly 7 to 12 cycle PCR used barcoded and J-beta primers. TCRdb called the 5' RACE reads again in MiXCR, with one record for every CDR3 protein. The sample has 600,000 or so distinct CDR3 sequences, approximately 30% seen once. The origin of this receptor is a woman aged 80 or over in good health. The V call is TRBV20-1, the J call TRBJ2-5; tentatively, D is TRBD2 (6 bases). The end of the DNA fits TRBJ2-7 better, so the J call may be wrong. Sequencing was carried out using blood. As DNA, the CDR3 is TGCAGTGGTAGTGGCGGGGCCTACGAGCAGTACTTC. Translation: CSGSGGAYEQYF.